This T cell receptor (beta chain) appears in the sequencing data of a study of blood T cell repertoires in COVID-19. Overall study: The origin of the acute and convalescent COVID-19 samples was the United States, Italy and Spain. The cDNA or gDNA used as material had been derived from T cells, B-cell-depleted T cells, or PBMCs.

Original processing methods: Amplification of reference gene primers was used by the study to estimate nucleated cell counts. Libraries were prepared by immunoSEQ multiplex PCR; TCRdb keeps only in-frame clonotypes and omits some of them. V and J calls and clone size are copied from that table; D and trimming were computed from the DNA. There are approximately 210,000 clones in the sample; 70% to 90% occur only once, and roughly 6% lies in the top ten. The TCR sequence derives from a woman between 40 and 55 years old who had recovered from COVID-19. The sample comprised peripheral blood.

CDR3 DNA: TGTGCCAGCATTAAATTTGCAGGGGGCGACGGTTTCTTT. Its protein product is CASIKFAGGDGFF. The V call is TRBV12-3 or TRBV12-4, the J call TRBJ1-1, with 8 positions matching TRBD1. The J segment lost 13 bases and the V segment lost 7 bases, leaving 14 bases of the junction unmatched. The CDR3 is 13 amino acids.